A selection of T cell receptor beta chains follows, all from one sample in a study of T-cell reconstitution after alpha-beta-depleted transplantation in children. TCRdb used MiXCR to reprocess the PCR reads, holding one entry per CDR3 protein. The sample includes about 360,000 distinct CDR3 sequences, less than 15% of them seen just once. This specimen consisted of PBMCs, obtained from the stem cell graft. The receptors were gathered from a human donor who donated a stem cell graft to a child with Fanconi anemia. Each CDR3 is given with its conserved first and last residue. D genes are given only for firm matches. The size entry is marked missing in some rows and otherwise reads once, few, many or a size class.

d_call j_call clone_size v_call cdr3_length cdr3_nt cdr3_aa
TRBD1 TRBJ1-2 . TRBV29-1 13 TGCAGCGTTGAAAGAGACAGGGACTATGGCTACACCTTC CSVERDRDYGYTF
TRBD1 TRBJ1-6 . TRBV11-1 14 TGTGCCAGCAGCTCGGGACAGAGGGATTCACCCCTCCACTTT CASSSGQRDSPLHF
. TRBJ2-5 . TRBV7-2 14 TGTGCCAGCAGCTTAAGGGTCGTAAAAGAGACCCAGTACTTC CASSLRVVKETQYF
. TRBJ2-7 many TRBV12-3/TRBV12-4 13 TGTGCCAGCTCGGTCGGTCGGACCTACGAGCAGTACTTC CASSVGRTYEQYF
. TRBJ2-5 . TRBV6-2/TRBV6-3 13 TGTGCCAGCGGAACTGGCTACTCTGAGACCCAGTACTTC CASGTGYSETQYF
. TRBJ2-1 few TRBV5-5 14 TGTGCCAGCAGCTTGAGGGGGACCATTAATGAGCAGTTCTTC CASSLRGTINEQFF
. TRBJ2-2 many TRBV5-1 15 TGCGCCAGCAGCTTGGGCAGCACGAACACCGGGGAGCTGTTTTTT CASSLGSTNTGELFF
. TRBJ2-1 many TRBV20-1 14 TGCAGTGCTAGAGTACAGGGCTCCTACAATGAGCAGTTCTTC CSARVQGSYNEQFF
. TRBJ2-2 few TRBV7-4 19 . CASSSDSFYYLRTPGSCFF
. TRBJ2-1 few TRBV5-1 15 TGCGCCAGCAGCCCACTTGGGACGGCCAACAATGAGCAGTTCTTC CASSPLGTANNEQFF
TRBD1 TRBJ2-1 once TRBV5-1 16 TGCGCCAGCAGCTTGGACGGGACAGGGGTAAACAATGAGCAGTTCTTC CASSLDGTGVNNEQFF
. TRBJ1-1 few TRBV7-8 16 TGTGCCAGCAGCTTAGTAGCAGGCCGTTTGAGCACTGAAGCTTTCTTT CASSLVAGRLSTEAFF
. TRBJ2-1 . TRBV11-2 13 TGTGCCAGCACCCGGGGGCTGAACAATGAGCAGTTCTTC CASTRGLNNEQFF
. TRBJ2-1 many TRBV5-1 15 TGCGCCAGCAGCCCGCGGGGAACAGGGACCCATGAGCAGTTCTTC CASSPRGTGTHEQFF
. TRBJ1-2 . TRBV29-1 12 TGCAGCGTCGCAGGGGCCTCCTATGGCTACACCTTC CSVAGASYGYTF
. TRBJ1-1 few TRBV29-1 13 TGCAGCGTTGCCTGGTCAGGGAGCACTGAAGCTTTCTTT CSVAWSGSTEAFF
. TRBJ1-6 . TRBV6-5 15 TGTGCCAGCAGTTATGACGGGACAAGATCTTCACCCCTCCACTTT CASSYDGTRSSPLHF
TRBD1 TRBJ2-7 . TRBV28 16 TGTGCCAGCAGTACGAGGACAGGGGGCTTGATGAGAGAGCAGTACTTC CASSTRTGGLMREQYF
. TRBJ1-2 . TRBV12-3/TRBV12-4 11 TGTGCCAGCTCAAAATACTATGGCTACACCTTC CASSKYYGYTF
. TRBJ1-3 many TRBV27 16 TGTGCCAGCAGTATGGGTTCAGGTACTTCTGGAAACACCATATATTTT CASSMGSGTSGNTIYF
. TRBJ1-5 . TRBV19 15 TGTGCCAGTAGTACTGGCAGCAGCTCCAATCAGCCCCAGCATTTT CASSTGSSSNQPQHF
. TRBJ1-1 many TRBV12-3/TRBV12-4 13 TGTGCCAGCAGGATCAGCGCAGGCACTGAAGCTTTCTTT CASRISAGTEAFF
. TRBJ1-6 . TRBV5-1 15 TGCGCCAGCAGCTTGGGGACGTTGATAGGTTCACCCCTCCACTTT CASSLGTLIGSPLHF
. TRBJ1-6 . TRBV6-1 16 TGTGCCAGCAGTGAAATGGGACCGAAGAACGGTACACCCCTCCACTTT CASSEMGPKNGTPLHF
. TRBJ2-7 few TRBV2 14 TGTGCCAGCAATGGACAGTCTAAAACCTACGAGCAGTACTTC CASNGQSKTYEQYF
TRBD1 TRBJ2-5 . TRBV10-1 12 TGCGCCAGCAAAGACAGGGACCAGACCCAGTACTTC CASKDRDQTQYF
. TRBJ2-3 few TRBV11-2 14 TGTGCCAGCACTCCCGGGGCTAGCACAGATACGCAGTATTTT CASTPGASTDTQYF
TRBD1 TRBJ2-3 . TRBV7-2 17 TGTGCCAGCAGCTTATCATCCGGACAGGGGGCAGGGGATACGCAGTATTTT CASSLSSGQGAGDTQYF
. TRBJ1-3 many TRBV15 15 TGTGCCACCAGCAGAGATCAGGGTATAGGAAACACCATATATTTT CATSRDQGIGNTIYF
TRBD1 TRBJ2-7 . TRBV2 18 TGTGCCTTCAGTTTAGATTCAATAGGGGGACAGGAGATCTACGAGCAGTACTTC CAFSLDSIGGQEIYEQYF
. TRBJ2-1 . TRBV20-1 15 TGCAGTGCTAGAGCTAGGGACCGCAGCTACAATGAGCAGTTCTTC CSARARDRSYNEQFF
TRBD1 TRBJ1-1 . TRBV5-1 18 TGCGCCAGCAGCTTGGCCCCGGGACAGGCTTATATGAACACTGAAGCTTTCTTT CASSLAPGQAYMNTEAFF
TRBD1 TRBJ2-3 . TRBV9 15 TGTGCCAGCAGCGTAGAACAGGGGTTCACAGATACGCAGTATTTT CASSVEQGFTDTQYF
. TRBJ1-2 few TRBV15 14 TGTGCCACCAGCAGAGATAGGCGACAGGATGGCTACACCTTC CATSRDRRQDGYTF
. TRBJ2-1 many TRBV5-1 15 TGCGCCAGCGGCCGGGGTACTTATCCCTACAATGAGCAGTTCTTC CASGRGTYPYNEQFF
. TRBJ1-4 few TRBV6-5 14 TGTGCCAGCAGTTTAGCATCGGGGTCCGGAAAACTGTTTTTT CASSLASGSGKLFF
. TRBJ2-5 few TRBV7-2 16 TGTGCCAGCAGCTTATCTGGGGGACCCAACGGAGGGACCCAGTACTTC CASSLSGGPNGGTQYF
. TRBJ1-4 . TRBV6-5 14 TGTGCCAGCACCTCATGGCAGTCTAATGAAAAACTGTTTTTT CASTSWQSNEKLFF
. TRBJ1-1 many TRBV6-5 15 TGTGCCAGCTCTCCCGGCGGGGGGCTGCGGACTGAAGCTTTCTTT CASSPGGGLRTEAFF
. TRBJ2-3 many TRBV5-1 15 TGCGCCAGCAGCTTGGAGTCCCCTTACACAGATACGCAGTATTTT CASSLESPYTDTQYF
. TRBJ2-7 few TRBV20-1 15 TGCAGTGCTAGAGATTGGTCGGGGGTAAGCCACGAGCAGTACTTC CSARDWSGVSHEQYF
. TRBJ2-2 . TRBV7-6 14 TGTGCCAGCAGCTTAGATAGCGTCCCCGGGGAGCTGTTTTTT CASSLDSVPGELFF
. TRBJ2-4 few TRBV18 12 TGTGCCAGCTCACCGGGGGCGGACATTCAGTACTTC CASSPGADIQYF
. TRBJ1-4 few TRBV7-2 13 TGTGCCAGCAGCTTAGCGGCCGGGGGTAAACTGTTTTTT CASSLAAGGKLFF
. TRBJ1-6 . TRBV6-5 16 TGTGCCAGCAGTTACCGACAGAGCTCCTATAATTCACCCCTCCACTTT CASSYRQSSYNSPLHF
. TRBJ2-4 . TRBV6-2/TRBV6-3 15 TGTGCCAGCAGTAGGGGGGGACTACGGAAAGGAGTTCAGTACTTC CASSRGGLRKGVQYF
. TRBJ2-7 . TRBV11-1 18 TGTGCCAGCAGCTTAGCGACTCAGGGGCTGCCTTACTCCTACGAGCAGTACTTC CASSLATQGLPYSYEQYF
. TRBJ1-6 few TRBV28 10 TGTGCCGGGGTTAATTCACCCCTCCACTTT CAGVNSPLHF
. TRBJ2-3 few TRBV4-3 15 TGCGCCAGCAGCCAAGGGGGGCATAACACAGATACGCAGTATTTT CASSQGGHNTDTQYF
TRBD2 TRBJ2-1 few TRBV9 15 TGTGCCAGCAGCGTAGTAAGCGGGGGTTACAATGAGCAGTTCTTC CASSVVSGGYNEQFF
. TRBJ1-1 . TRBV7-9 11 TGTGCCAGCAGCTTAGAGGATTTAGCTTTCTTT CASSLEDLAFF
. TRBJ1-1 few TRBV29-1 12 TGCAGCGCCCTTGTAGTGAACACTGAAGCTTTCTTT CSALVVNTEAFF
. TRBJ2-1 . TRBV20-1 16 TGCAGTGCTAGACCGAACCGACAGGGACTGTACAATGAGCAGTTCTTC CSARPNRQGLYNEQFF
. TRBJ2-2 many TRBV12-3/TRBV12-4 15 TGTGCCAGCAGTCCCCAGGCGGCTTTATCCGGGGAGCTGTTTTTT CASSPQAALSGELFF
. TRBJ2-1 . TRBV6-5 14 TGTGCCAGCAGCCCAGGGGGACGGACTACTGAGCAGTTCTTC CASSPGGRTTEQFF